The next 26 T cell receptor beta chains were all read from a single sample in a study of early T cells in non-severe SARS-CoV-2 infection. A single record per CDR3 protein comes from TCRdb applying MiXCR to the 5' RACE reads. This table holds about 36,000 distinct CDR3 sequences, approximately 6.6% found once. Sequences were derived from whole blood, sampled at baseline. Source of these receptors: an adult who was a healthcare worker with PCR-confirmed SARS-CoV-2 infection or an uninfected control (not recorded which).

This clonotype was observed a handful of times. V usage is TRBV5-4 and J usage is TRBJ2-1, with D possibly matching TRBD2 (6 bases). The germline V gene has CDR1 SGHNT and CDR2 YYREEE (reference sequence). Trimming removed 1 base from V and 9 bases from J, with 20 bases in between. The CDR3 consists of 16 residues. The CDR3: CASSLPLGTGVPEQFF. DNA of the CDR3: TGTGCCAGCAGCTTGCCCCTTGGGACGGGAGTCCCTGAGCAGTTCTTC. Supplemented by reference TRBV5-4 and TRBJ2-1, the full variable domain reads ETGVTQSPTHLIKTRGQQVTLRCSSQSGHNTVSWYQQALGQGPQFIFQYYREEENGRGNFPPRFSGLQFPNYSSELNVNALELDDSALYLCASSLPLGTGVPEQFFGPGTRLTVL.

The chain is built from TRBV27 and TRBJ1-4; 9 nucleotides agree with TRBD1. The CDR3 is 15 amino acids. The germline gives CDR1 MNHEY, CDR2 SMNVEV (reference sequence). V gave up 4 bases and J gave up 5 bases; unmatched junction bases: 5. In DNA form, the CDR3 reads TGTGCCAGCAGTTCCCCCGGGACAGGGAATGAAAAACTGTTTTTT. It is translated as CASSSPGTGNEKLFF.

This clonotype was seen many times. This chain joins TRBV20-1 and TRBJ2-5; TRBD2 matches at 8 bases. V dropped 6 bases and J dropped 4; count of bases not matched to a gene: 7. This CDR3 has 13 amino acids. Germline V gives CDR1 DFQATT, CDR2 SNEGSKA (reference sequence). The CDR3 reads CSASGGAGETQYF. For the CDR3, the DNA is TGCAGTGCCTCGGGGGGGGCCGGAGAGACCCAGTACTTC.

This clonotype was picked up many times. The CDR3 DNA reads as TGTGCCAGCAAACCGGGACTGCAAGACTCCAATACGCAGTATTTT. This encodes CASKPGLQDSNTQYF. The chain combines TRBV12-3 or TRBV12-4 with TRBJ2-3; TRBD2 might be the D (6 bases). V lost 7 bases to trimming and J lost 7 bases, with 21 bases between them. The CDR3 spans 15 residues.

This clonotype has just a few counts. The V gene is TRBV2, the J gene TRBJ2-4; D unresolved. The CDR3 sequence is 15 residues long. V was trimmed by 6 bases and J by 0 bases, leaving 12 bases between them. The germline gives CDR1 SNHLY, CDR2 FYNNEI. The CDR3 bases are TGTGCCAGCAGCCTAACGTCACTAGCCAAAAACATTCAGTACTTC. Translation: CASSLTSLAKNIQYF.

This clonotype has ten or more counts. The chain combines TRBV9 with TRBJ2-3; maybe TRBD2 (5 bases). The germline gives CDR1 SGDLS, CDR2 YYNGEE. V lost 0 bases and J 2 bases, leaving 10 bases between the germline ends. This CDR3 has 15 residues. CDR3 sequence: CASSVEGADTDTQYF. The CDR3 DNA follows: TGTGCCAGCAGCGTAGAGGGAGCGGACACAGATACGCAGTATTTT.

Only a few counts were recorded for this clonotype. This chain uses TRBV12-3 or TRBV12-4 with TRBJ2-7; D may be TRBD2 (5 bases). There are 14 residues in the CDR3. The germline V and J ends were trimmed by 2 bases and 5 bases, with 13 bases remaining between them. CDR3 residues: CASSLWGADDEQYF. In DNA form, the CDR3 reads TGTGCCAGCAGTTTATGGGGAGCAGACGACGAGCAGTACTTC.

Only a few counts were recorded for this clonotype. The genes are TRBV9 and TRBJ2-7; D call uncertain. The CDR3 has 13 residues. V gave up 2 bases and J gave up 5 bases, with 11 bases separating them. From germline, CDR1 is SGDLS and CDR2 YYNGEE. In DNA form, the CDR3 reads TGTGCCAGCAGCGTCGCAATTGCGGACGAGCAGTACTTC. Protein sequence: CASSVAIADEQYF. Full variable domain (rest looked up from reference TRBV9 and TRBJ2-7): DSGVTQTPKHLITATGQRVTLRCSPRSGDLSVYWYQQSLDQGLQFLIQYYNGEERAKGNILERFSAQQFPDLHSELNLSSLELGDSALYFCASSVAIADEQYFGPGTRLTVT.

The chain couples TRBV28 to TRBJ2-4; 8 nucleotides align to TRBD2. CDR1 is MDHEN, CDR2 SYDVKM, per germline. The trim removed 6 bases at V and 1 base at J, leaving 11 bases unmatched. The CDR3 spans 17 residues. The CDR3 DNA follows: TGTGCCAGCAGCCGCAACCCGGGACTAGGGGCCAAAAACATTCAGTACTTC. Translating it yields CASSRNPGLGAKNIQYF.

This clonotype was detected many times. The chain combines TRBV27 with TRBJ2-1, with 8 bases fitting TRBD2. The CDR3 runs 15 residues. From germline, CDR1 is MNHEY and CDR2 SMNVEV (reference sequence). The junction had 10 bases not matched to a gene; V was cut back by 7 bases and J by 5 bases. CDR3 DNA sequence: TGTGCCAGCACATTAGCGGGAAAAGACCACAATGAGCAGTTCTTC. This codes for CASTLAGKDHNEQFF.

This clonotype was counted many times. The rearrangement links TRBV3-1 to TRBJ1-5; D gene unclear. The ends were cut back, 0 bases at V and 7 bases at J, with 7 bases in the middle. The CDR3 covers 13 residues. Germline loops: CDR1 LGHDT, CDR2 YNNKEL (reference sequence). The CDR3 coding sequence is TGTGCCAGCAGCCAAGACCCCTTCCAGCCCCAGCATTTT. Translated: CASSQDPFQPQHF.

This clonotype was observed at least ten times. The V and J genes are TRBV5-4 and TRBJ1-6; the match to TRBD1 covers 12 bases. The CDR3 has 17 residues. Trimming removed 4 bases from V and 14 bases from J; junction bases left unmatched: 16. From germline, CDR1 is SGHNT and CDR2 YYREEE (reference sequence). CDR3 in amino acids: CASSAGQGAGGGMTLHF. The CDR3 bases are TGTGCCAGCAGCGCGGGACAGGGGGCCGGAGGGGGTATGACCCTCCACTTT. The full variable domain, in which reference TRBV5-4 and TRBJ1-6 provide the parts outside the CDR3, is ETGVTQSPTHLIKTRGQQVTLRCSSQSGHNTVSWYQQALGQGPQFIFQYYREEENGRGNFPPRFSGLQFPNYSSELNVNALELDDSALYLCASSAGQGAGGGMTLHFGNGTRLTVT.

This clonotype was observed at least ten times. J is TRBJ1-2 and V is TRBV5-1; 7 bases align to TRBD1. The CDR3 has 14 residues. CDR1 is SGHRS and CDR2 is YFSETQ in the germline V gene. The V and J ends lost 0 bases and 4 bases, in that order; junction bases with no gene match: 3. The CDR3 region has the DNA TGCGCCAGCAGCTTGGACAGGGGCCGCTATGGCTACACCTTC. As protein: CASSLDRGRYGYTF.

This clonotype showed up just a few times. This sequence joins TRBV4-3 and TRBJ2-5, with D uncertain. Between the trimmed V and J ends, which lost 5 bases and 5 bases, there was a span of 12 bases. CDR1 is LGHNA, CDR2 YSLEER, per germline. The CDR3 loop spans 13 amino acids. In DNA form, the CDR3 reads TGCGCCAGCAGCTCGGCCCTAGGGGAGACCCAGTACTTC. The encoded protein is CASSSALGETQYF.

This chain connects TRBV7-9 to TRBJ1-1, with D maybe TRBD1 (5 bases). Trimming took off 6 bases at V and 5 bases at J, with 10 bases between the two ends. The CDR3 has 12 residues. Germline CDR1 reads SEHNR; CDR2 reads FQNEAQ (reference sequence). CDR3 in amino acids: CASSRGETEAFF. CDR3 in DNA: TGTGCCAGCAGTCGAGGGGAGACTGAAGCTTTCTTT.

Relative to its sample, this clonotype is medium-sized (0.01 to 0.1%). J is TRBJ2-2 and V is TRBV7-9; the D is unclear. Germline lookup yields CDR1 SEHNR and CDR2 FQNEAQ (reference sequence). The germline V and J ends were trimmed by 4 bases and 5 bases, with 14 bases remaining between them. The CDR3 covers 15 residues. Written as DNA, the CDR3 is TGTGCCAGCAGCTCTAAGGGATCGGAGACCGGGGAGCTGTTTTTT. Its protein is CASSSKGSETGELFF.

This clonotype was counted a few times. One end of the junction fails to match germline, which may point to a read error. V is TRBV30 and J is TRBJ2-5; D is unclear. The CDR3 has 13 amino acids. Germline lookup yields CDR1 GTSNPN and CDR2 SVGIG (reference sequence). Here the CDR3 reads CARSLTAQETQYF. CDR3 coding DNA: TGTGCCCGGAGTTTAACGGCCCAAGAGACCCAGTACTTC.

In this sample, this clonotype turned up a few times. The gene calls are TRBV3-1 and TRBJ2-1; maybe TRBD1 (5 bases). Germline values: CDR1 LGHDT, CDR2 YNNKEL (reference sequence). The CDR3 contains 15 residues. Trimming shortened V by 4 bases and J by 4 bases, and 14 bases separated the two germline ends. The CDR3 protein is CASSPADSVYNEQFF. CDR3 bases: TGTGCCAGCAGCCCTGCAGACAGTGTTTACAATGAGCAGTTCTTC.

This clonotype was recorded at least ten times. V is TRBV7-9 and J is TRBJ2-5; unclear D gene. This CDR3 contains 12 residues. CDR1 and CDR2 from the germline V gene are SEHNR and FQNEAQ (reference sequence). Trimming took 6 bases from V and 3 from J, leaving 8 bases between them. CDR3 loop: CASSDHKETQYF. The DNA for the CDR3 is TGTGCCAGCAGTGACCACAAAGAGACCCAGTACTTC.

The V gene is TRBV11-2, the J gene TRBJ2-1; 12 positions match TRBD2. The CDR3 is made up of 17 amino acids. CDR1 is SGHAT, CDR2 FQNNGV, per germline. V was pared by 2 bases and J by 6 bases, with 8 bases of the junction left unmatched. The CDR3 DNA reads TGTGCCAGCAGCTTACTAGCGGGAGGGCACGTTAGCAATGAGCAGTTCTTC. Translation gives CASSLLAGGHVSNEQFF.

Many counts were recorded for this clonotype. V gene TRBV10-3 combines with J gene TRBJ2-2; 7 positions match TRBD1. The CDR3 runs 16 residues. The germline V gene encodes CDR1 ENHRY and CDR2 SYGVKD. The J segment lost 3 bases and the V segment lost 4 bases, leaving 8 bases of the junction unmatched. CDR3 bases: TGTGCCATCAGTGGCGTTTACGGACAGGACACCGGGGAGCTGTTTTTT. This gives the protein CAISGVYGQDTGELFF.

In its sample, this clonotype was seen a few times. The chain joins TRBV6-5 to TRBJ1-2, with D tentatively TRBD1 (5 bases). This CDR3 is built from 15 residues. The V end was cut by 6 bases, the J end by 4 bases, with 18 bases between. The germline CDR1 and CDR2 sequences are MNHEY and SVGAGI. CDR3 in amino acids: CASRPPGQSFYGYTF. CDR3 DNA sequence: TGTGCCAGCAGACCCCCCGGACAAAGCTTCTATGGCTACACCTTC.

The V call is TRBV11-3, the J call TRBJ1-1; TRBD1 agrees at 9 bases. CDR1 and CDR2 from the germline V gene are SGHNT and YENEEA. The ends lost 5 bases at V and 5 bases at J; junction bases unmatched: 6. This CDR3 spans 14 amino acids. CDR3: CASSKQGAETEAFF. The CDR3 DNA sequence: TGTGCCAGCAGCAAACAGGGGGCTGAGACTGAAGCTTTCTTT.

This clonotype was picked up a small number of times. The V gene is TRBV30, the J gene TRBJ2-1; 8 bases align to TRBD1. The CDR3 loop spans 14 amino acids. J was trimmed by 4 bases and V by 0 bases; bases with no gene match: 2. The germline V gene has CDR1 GTSNPN and CDR2 SVGIG (reference sequence). The CDR3 nucleotides read TGTGCCTGGAGTGTACAGGGGGGATACAATGAGCAGTTCTTC. Protein: CAWSVQGGYNEQFF.

This clonotype was observed many times. This chain connects TRBV29-1 to TRBJ2-3; 8 bases match TRBD2. This CDR3 region has 14 residues. The V segment lost 6 bases and the J segment 3 bases; nucleotides outside the gene matches: 8. CDR1 and CDR2 from the germline V gene are SQVTM and ANQGSEA. The CDR3 spells CSVRELAETDTQYF. The CDR3 DNA reads as TGCAGCGTCCGAGAACTAGCGGAGACAGATACGCAGTATTTT.

This clonotype was detected a few times. The gene calls are TRBV28 and TRBJ1-1, with TRBD1 as a possible D gene (6 bases). CDR3 size: 15 residues. Germline V gives CDR1 MDHEN, CDR2 SYDVKM. Trimming took off 5 bases at V and 5 bases at J, with 18 bases between the two ends. DNA of the CDR3: TGTGCCAGCAGTGCCTGGGGGGGCGGCGGAACTGAAGCTTTCTTT. Translation gives CASSAWGGGGTEAFF.